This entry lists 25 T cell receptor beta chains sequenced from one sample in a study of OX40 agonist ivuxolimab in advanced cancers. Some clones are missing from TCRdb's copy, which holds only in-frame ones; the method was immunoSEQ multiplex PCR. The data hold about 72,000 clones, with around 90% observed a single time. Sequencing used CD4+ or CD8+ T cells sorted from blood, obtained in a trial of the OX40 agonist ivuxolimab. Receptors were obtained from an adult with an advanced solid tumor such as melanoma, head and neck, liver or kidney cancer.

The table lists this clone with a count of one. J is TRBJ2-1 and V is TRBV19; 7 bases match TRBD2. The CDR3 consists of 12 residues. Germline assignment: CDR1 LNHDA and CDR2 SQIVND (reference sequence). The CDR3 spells CGGGDPYNEQFF. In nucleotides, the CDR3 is TGTGGGGGAGGGGACCCCTACAATGAGCAGTTCTTC.

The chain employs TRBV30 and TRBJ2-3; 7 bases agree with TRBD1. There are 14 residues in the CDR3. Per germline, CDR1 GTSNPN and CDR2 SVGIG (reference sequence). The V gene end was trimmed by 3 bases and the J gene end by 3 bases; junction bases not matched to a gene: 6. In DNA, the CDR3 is TGTGCCTGGAGGGCAGGGGGAATGACAGATACGCAGTATTTT. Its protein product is CAWRAGGMTDTQYF. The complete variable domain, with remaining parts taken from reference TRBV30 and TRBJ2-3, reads SQTIHQWPATLVQPVGSPLSLECTVEGTSNPNLYWYRQAAGRGLQLLFYSVGIGQISSEVPQNLSASRPQDRQFILSSKKLLLSDSGFYLCAWRAGGMTDTQYFGPGTRLTVL.

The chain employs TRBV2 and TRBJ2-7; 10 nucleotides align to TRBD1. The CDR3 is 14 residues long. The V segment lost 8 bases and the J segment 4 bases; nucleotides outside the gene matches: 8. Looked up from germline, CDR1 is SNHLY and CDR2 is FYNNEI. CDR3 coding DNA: TGTGCCAGCGGGGGGACAGGGGTCAGGTACGAGCAGTACTTC. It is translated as CASGGTGVRYEQYF. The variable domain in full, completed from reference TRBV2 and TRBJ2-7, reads EPEVTQTPSHQVTQMGQEVILRCVPISNHLYFYWYRQILGQKVEFLVSFYNNEISEKSEIFDDQFSVERPDGSNFTLKIRSTKLEDSAMYFCASGGTGVRYEQYFGPGTRLTVT.

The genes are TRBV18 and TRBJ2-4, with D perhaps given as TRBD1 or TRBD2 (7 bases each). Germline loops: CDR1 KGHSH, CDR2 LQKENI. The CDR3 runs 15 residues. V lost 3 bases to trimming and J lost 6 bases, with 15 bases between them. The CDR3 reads CASSPDRLAGNIQYF. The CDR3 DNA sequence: TGTGCCAGCTCACCGGACAGGTTAGCGGGAAACATTCAGTACTTC.

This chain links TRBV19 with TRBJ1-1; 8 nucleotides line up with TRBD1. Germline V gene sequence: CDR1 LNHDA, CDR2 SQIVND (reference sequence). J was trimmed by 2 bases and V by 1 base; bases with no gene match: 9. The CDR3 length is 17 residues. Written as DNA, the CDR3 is TGTGCCAGTAGTATAGCTTCCCGGACAGGGACCAACACTGAAGCTTTCTTT. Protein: CASSIASRTGTNTEAFF.

The CDR3 is CASLEASAYNEQFF. DNA of the CDR3: TGTGCCAGCTTAGAGGCTAGCGCCTACAATGAGCAGTTCTTC. The chain is built from TRBV2 and TRBJ2-1, with D possibly matching TRBD2 (6 bases). Germline V gene data show CDR1 as SNHLY and CDR2 as FYNNEI. The CDR3 runs 14 residues. V was pared by 8 bases and J by 2 bases, with 13 bases between. Full variable domain (outside the CDR3, taken from reference TRBV2 and TRBJ2-1): EPEVTQTPSHQVTQMGQEVILRCVPISNHLYFYWYRQILGQKVEFLVSFYNNEISEKSEIFDDQFSVERPDGSNFTLKIRSTKLEDSAMYFCASLEASAYNEQFFGPGTRLTVL.

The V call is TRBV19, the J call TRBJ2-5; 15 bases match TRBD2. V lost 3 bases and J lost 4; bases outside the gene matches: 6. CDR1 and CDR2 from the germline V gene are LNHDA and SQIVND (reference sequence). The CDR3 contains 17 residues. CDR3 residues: CASSILGLAGGRETQYF. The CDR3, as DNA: TGTGCCAGTAGTATTTTGGGACTAGCGGGGGGCCGAGAGACCCAGTACTTC.

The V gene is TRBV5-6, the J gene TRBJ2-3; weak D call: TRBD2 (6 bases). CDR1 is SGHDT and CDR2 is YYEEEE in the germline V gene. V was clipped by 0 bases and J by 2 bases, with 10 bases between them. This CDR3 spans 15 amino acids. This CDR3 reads CASSLVREDTDTQYF. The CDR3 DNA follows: TGTGCCAGCAGCTTGGTGCGGGAAGACACAGATACGCAGTATTTT.

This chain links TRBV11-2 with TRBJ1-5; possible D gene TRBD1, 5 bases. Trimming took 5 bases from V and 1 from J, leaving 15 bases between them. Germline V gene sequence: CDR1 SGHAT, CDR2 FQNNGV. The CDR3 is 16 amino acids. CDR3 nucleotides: TGTGCCAGCAGCCCCAGTGCAGGGTCGAGCAATCAGCCCCAGCATTTT. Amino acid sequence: CASSPSAGSSNQPQHF.

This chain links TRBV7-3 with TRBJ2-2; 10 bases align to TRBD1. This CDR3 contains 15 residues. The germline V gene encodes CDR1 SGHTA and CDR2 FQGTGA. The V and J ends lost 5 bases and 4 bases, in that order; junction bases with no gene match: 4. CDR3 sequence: CASSPRTGGTGELFF. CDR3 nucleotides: TGTGCCAGCAGCCCGAGGACAGGGGGCACCGGGGAGCTGTTTTTT.

The CDR3 here is CASSETPRGRDTQYF. CDR3 in DNA: TGTGCCAGCAGTGAAACCCCCAGGGGAAGAGATACGCAGTATTTT. V is TRBV6-1 and J is TRBJ2-3; a possible D gene is TRBD1 (6 bases). V lost 2 bases and J lost 5, with 14 bases in between. The V gene's germline CDR1 is MNHNS and CDR2 SASEGT. The CDR3 has 15 residues.

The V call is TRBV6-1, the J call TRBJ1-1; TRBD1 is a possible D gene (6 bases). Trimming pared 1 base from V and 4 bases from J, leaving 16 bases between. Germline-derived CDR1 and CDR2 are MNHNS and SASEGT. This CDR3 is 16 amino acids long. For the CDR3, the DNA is TGTGCCAGCAGTGAAGAGCAGGGGAGGCGGGGCACTGAAGCTTTCTTT. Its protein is CASSEEQGRRGTEAFF.

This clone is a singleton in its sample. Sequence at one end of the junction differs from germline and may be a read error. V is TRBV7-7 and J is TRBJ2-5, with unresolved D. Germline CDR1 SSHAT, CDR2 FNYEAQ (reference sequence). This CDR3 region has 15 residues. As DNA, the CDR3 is TGTGCTAGCAGCTTAGATCGGTACAGTCAAGAGACCCAGTACTTC. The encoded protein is CASSLDRYSQETQYF.

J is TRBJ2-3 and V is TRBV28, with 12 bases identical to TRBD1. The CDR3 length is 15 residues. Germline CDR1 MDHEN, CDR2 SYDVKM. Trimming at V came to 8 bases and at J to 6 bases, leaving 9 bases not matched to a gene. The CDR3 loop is CASFTGTGGGDTQYF. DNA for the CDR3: TGTGCCAGCTTTACCGGGACAGGGGGCGGGGATACGCAGTATTTT.

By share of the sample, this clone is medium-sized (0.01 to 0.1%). CDR3 sequence: CASSFMNTEAFF. The CDR3 DNA follows: TGTGCCAGCAGCTTTATGAACACTGAAGCTTTCTTT. The chain is built from TRBV7-8 and TRBJ1-1; D is unclear. The CDR3 totals 12 residues. V shed 3 bases and J shed 0 bases, with 2 bases lying between them. The germline V gene encodes CDR1 SGHVS and CDR2 FQNEAQ.

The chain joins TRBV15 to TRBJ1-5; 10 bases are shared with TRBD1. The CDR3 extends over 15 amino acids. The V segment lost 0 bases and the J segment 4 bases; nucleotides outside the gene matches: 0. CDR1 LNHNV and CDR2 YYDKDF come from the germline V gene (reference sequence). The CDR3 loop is CATSREDRGNQPQHF. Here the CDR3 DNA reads TGTGCCACCAGCAGAGAGGACAGGGGGAATCAGCCCCAGCATTTT. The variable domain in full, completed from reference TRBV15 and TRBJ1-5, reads DAMVIQNPRYQVTQFGKPVTLSCSQTLNHNVMYWYQQKSSQAPKLLFHYYDKDFNNEADTPDNFQSRRPNTSFCFLDIRSPGLGDTAMYLCATSREDRGNQPQHFGDGTRLSIL.

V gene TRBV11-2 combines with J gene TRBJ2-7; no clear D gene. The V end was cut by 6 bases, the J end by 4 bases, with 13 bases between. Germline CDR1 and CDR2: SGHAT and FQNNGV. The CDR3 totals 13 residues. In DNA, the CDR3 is TGTGCCAGCAGTCTCGATATAAGGTACGAGCAGTACTTC. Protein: CASSLDIRYEQYF. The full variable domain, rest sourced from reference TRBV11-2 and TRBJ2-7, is EAGVAQSPRYKIIEKRQSVAFWCNPISGHATLYWYQQILGQGPKLLIQFQNNGVVDDSQLPKDRFSAERLKGVDSTLKIQPAKLEDSAVYLCASSLDIRYEQYFGPGTRLTVT.

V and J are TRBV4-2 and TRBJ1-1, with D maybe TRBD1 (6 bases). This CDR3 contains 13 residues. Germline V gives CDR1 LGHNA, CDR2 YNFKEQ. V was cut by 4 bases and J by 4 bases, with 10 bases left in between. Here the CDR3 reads CASSPRDITEAFF. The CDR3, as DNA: TGTGCCAGCAGCCCGCGGGACATCACTGAAGCTTTCTTT.

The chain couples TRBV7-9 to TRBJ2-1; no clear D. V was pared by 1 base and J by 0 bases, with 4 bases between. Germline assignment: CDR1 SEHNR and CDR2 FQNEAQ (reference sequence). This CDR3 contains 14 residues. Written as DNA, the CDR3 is TGTGCCAGCAGCTTAGATAGCTCCTACAATGAGCAGTTCTTC. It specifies CASSLDSSYNEQFF.

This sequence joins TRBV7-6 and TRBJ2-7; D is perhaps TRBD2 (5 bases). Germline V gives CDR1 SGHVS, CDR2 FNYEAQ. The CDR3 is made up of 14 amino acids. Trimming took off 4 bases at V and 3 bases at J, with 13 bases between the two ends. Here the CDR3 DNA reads TGTGCCAGCAGCTCTCCCGGCGGAGGCTACGAGCAGTACTTC. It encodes CASSSPGGGYEQYF.

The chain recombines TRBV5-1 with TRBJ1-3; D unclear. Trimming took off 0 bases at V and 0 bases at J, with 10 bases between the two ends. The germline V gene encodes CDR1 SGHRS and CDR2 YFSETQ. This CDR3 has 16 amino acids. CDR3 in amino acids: CASSLETSYSGNTIYF. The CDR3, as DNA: TGCGCCAGCAGCTTGGAGACGTCCTACTCTGGAAACACCATATATTTT.

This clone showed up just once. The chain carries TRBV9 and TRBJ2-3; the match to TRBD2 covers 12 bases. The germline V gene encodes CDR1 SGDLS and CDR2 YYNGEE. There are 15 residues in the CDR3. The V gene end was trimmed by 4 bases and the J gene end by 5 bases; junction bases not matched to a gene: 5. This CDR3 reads CASSPQTSGRDTQYF. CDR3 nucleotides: TGTGCCAGCAGCCCCCAGACTAGCGGGAGAGATACGCAGTATTTT.

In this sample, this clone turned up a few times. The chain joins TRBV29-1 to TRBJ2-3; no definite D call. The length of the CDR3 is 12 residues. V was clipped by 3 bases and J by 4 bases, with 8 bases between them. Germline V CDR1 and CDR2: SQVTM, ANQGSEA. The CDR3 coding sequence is TGCAGCGTTGAGGAGTTCTCAGATACGCAGTATTTT. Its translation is CSVEEFSDTQYF.

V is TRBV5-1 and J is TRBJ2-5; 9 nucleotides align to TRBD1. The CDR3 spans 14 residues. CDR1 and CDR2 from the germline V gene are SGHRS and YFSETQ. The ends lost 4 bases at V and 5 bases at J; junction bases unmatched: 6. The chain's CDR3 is CASSPGTGRETQYF. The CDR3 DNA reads TGCGCCAGCAGCCCCGGGACAGGGCGGGAGACCCAGTACTTC.

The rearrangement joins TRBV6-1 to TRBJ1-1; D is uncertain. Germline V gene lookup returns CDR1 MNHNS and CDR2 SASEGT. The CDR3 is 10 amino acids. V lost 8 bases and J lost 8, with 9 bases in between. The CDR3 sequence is CASSPGEAFF. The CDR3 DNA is TGTGCCAGCTCTCCAGGAGAAGCTTTCTTT.